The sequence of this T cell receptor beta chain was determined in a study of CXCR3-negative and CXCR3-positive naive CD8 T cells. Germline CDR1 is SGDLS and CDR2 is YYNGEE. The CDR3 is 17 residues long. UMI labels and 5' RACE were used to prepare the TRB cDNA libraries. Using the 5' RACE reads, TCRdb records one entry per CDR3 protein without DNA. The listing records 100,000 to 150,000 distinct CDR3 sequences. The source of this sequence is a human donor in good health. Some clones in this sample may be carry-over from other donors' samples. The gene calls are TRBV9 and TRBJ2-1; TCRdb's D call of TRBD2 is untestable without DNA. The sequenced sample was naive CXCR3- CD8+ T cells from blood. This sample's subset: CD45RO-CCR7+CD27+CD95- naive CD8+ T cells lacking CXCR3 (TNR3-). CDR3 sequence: CASSLRGRLATLDEQFF.